These 21 T cell receptor beta chains came from one sample sequenced in a study of cytomegalovirus exposure and HLA in healthy donors. Amplification used 60 Vbeta primers and 13 Jbeta primers. TCRdb's table, derived via immunoSEQ multiplex PCR, lists solely in-frame clones and lacks some. In the table there are some 120,000 clones, approximately 80% of which are singletons. The sequencing input was PBMCs. Receptors originate from a man younger than 45 in good health and CMV-seronegative.

This clone was recorded a few times. This chain joins TRBV18 and TRBJ2-7; 8 bases align to TRBD1. This CDR3 is 15 amino acids long. Trimming took 4 bases from V and 3 from J; bases not matched to a gene: 8. Germline CDR1 KGHSH, CDR2 LQKENI. CDR3 sequence reads: CASSQAPQGVYEQYF. The CDR3 DNA reads as TGTGCCAGCTCACAAGCCCCACAGGGGGTCTACGAGCAGTACTTC.

The V and J genes are TRBV20-1 and TRBJ2-7, with D maybe TRBD2 (5 bases). Trimming pared 7 bases from V and 3 bases from J, leaving 10 bases between. This CDR3 region has 11 residues. The germline V gene has CDR1 DFQATT and CDR2 SNEGSKA (reference sequence). CDR3 region: CSVDGGYEQYF. The CDR3 DNA is TGCAGTGTAGACGGAGGCTACGAGCAGTACTTC.

This sequence joins TRBV9 and TRBJ2-5; D call uncertain. Germline values: CDR1 SGDLS, CDR2 YYNGEE. The CDR3 runs to 14 residues. Trimming shortened V by 0 bases and J by 1 base, and 7 bases separated the two germline ends. The CDR3 loop reads CASSVVSTQETQYF. In DNA form, the CDR3 reads TGTGCCAGCAGCGTAGTATCTACCCAAGAGACCCAGTACTTC. Using reference TRBV9 and TRBJ2-5 for the parts outside the CDR3, the full variable domain is DSGVTQTPKHLITATGQRVTLRCSPRSGDLSVYWYQQSLDQGLQFLIQYYNGEERAKGNILERFSAQQFPDLHSELNLSSLELGDSALYFCASSVVSTQETQYFGPGTRLLVL.

The chain joins TRBV14 to TRBJ2-1; D is unresolved. The germline CDR1 and CDR2 sequences are SGHDN and FVKESK. The CDR3 sequence is 13 residues long. Trimming stripped 4 bases from V and 7 bases from J, with 11 bases between. CDR3 loop: CASSLLPGNEQFF. In DNA, the CDR3 is TGTGCCAGCAGCCTCCTTCCCGGGAATGAGCAGTTCTTC. The whole variable domain, remainder taken from reference TRBV14 and TRBJ2-1, is EAGVTQFPSHSVIEKGQTVTLRCDPISGHDNLYWYRRVMGKEIKFLLHFVKESKQDESGMPNNRFLAERTGGTYSTLKVQPAELEDSGVYFCASSLLPGNEQFFGPGTRLTVL.

For the CDR3, the DNA is TGTGCCAGCTCACCACCCGTAGGGGGCCGGGAGCAGTACTTC. Protein product: CASSPPVGGREQYF. The rearrangement joins TRBV18 to TRBJ2-7; 7 bases fit TRBD1. The CDR3 has 14 residues. V lost 0 bases, J lost 7 bases, and 6 bases stayed unmatched. Germline values: CDR1 KGHSH, CDR2 LQKENI.

This clone was detected a few times. The chain combines TRBV5-6 with TRBJ1-2; D perhaps matches TRBD1 (5 bases). V was clipped by 4 bases and J by 1 base, with 8 bases between them. The germline CDR1 and CDR2 sequences are SGHDT and YYEEEE. The CDR3 has 13 amino acids. The DNA of the CDR3 is TGTGCCAGCAGCCCCGACAGTAACTATGGCTACACCTTC. The encoded protein is CASSPDSNYGYTF.

The chain employs TRBV19 and TRBJ2-7; 11 nucleotides match TRBD2. Per the germline V gene, CDR1 is LNHDA and CDR2 is SQIVND (reference sequence). The ends lost 3 bases at V and 3 bases at J; junction bases unmatched: 4. This CDR3 comprises 15 residues. CDR3 nucleotides: TGTGCCAGTAGTATGGGGACTAGCGGTTACTACGAGCAGTACTTC. Encoded protein: CASSMGTSGYYEQYF.

The J gene is TRBJ2-7, the V gene TRBV7-2, with D possibly TRBD2 on 5 matching bases. Germline V gives CDR1 SGHTA, CDR2 FQGNSA. V lost 5 bases and J 0 bases, leaving 14 bases between the germline ends. The CDR3 runs to 15 residues. The CDR3 DNA reads TGTGCCAGCAGCACCCAGAGAGGGCTCTCCTACGAGCAGTACTTC. Translation: CASSTQRGLSYEQYF.

The DNA for the CDR3 is TGTGCCAGTAGTAAGGGCGGGGAGACCCAGTACTTC. It translates to CASSKGGETQYF. V is TRBV19 and J is TRBJ2-5; a possible D gene is TRBD2 (5 bases). The CDR3 is made up of 12 amino acids. V was cut by 4 bases and J by 5 bases, with 8 bases left in between. Germline loops: CDR1 LNHDA, CDR2 SQIVND (reference sequence). Complete variable domain (other parts from reference TRBV19 and TRBJ2-5): DGGITQSPKYLFRKEGQNVTLSCEQNLNHDAMYWYRQDPGQGLRLIYYSQIVNDFQKGDIAEGYSVSREKKESFPLTVTSAQKNPTAFYLCASSKGGETQYFGPGTRLLVL.

This sequence joins TRBV18 and TRBJ2-3; TRBD1 agrees at 9 bases. Germline-derived CDR1 and CDR2 are KGHSH and LQKENI. V trimming: 3 bases; J trimming: 4 bases; junction bases outside the gene matches: 5. The CDR3 runs 15 residues. CDR3 protein: CASSPSTGGADTQYF. In DNA, the CDR3 is TGTGCCAGCTCACCGTCGACAGGGGGGGCAGATACGCAGTATTTT. Variable domain in full (rest from reference TRBV18 and TRBJ2-3): NAGVMQNPRHLVRRRGQEARLRCSPMKGHSHVYWYRQLPEEGLKFMVYLQKENIIDESGMPKERFSAEFPKEGPSILRIQQVVRGDSAAYFCASSPSTGGADTQYFGPGTRLTVL.

A remark on this clone: Additional DNA sequences in this sample encode the identical CDR3. The V call is TRBV11-2, the J call TRBJ1-1; TRBD1 matches 7 bases. V lost 0 bases to trimming and J lost 5 bases; unmatched junction nucleotides: 0. Germline CDR1 reads SGHAT; CDR2 reads FQNNGV. The CDR3 is made up of 13 amino acids. The CDR3: CASSLDRGTEAFF. CDR3 nucleotide sequence: TGTGCCAGCAGCTTAGACAGGGGGACTGAAGCTTTCTTT.

The chain links TRBV5-4 to TRBJ2-7; 11 bases line up with TRBD2. This CDR3 has 14 residues. In germline, CDR1 is SGHNT, CDR2 YYREEE (reference sequence). Trimming took 4 bases from V and 4 from J; bases not matched to a gene: 4. The CDR3 loop reads CASSPGLAEYEQYF. DNA for the CDR3: TGTGCCAGCAGCCCGGGACTAGCGGAATACGAGCAGTACTTC.

This chain links TRBV27 with TRBJ2-7; possibly TRBD2 for D (5 bases). This CDR3 has 14 residues. V was shortened by 5 bases and J by 3 bases, with 14 bases between the two germline ends. Germline V gene sequence: CDR1 MNHEY, CDR2 SMNVEV (reference sequence). The CDR3 coding sequence is TGTGCCAGCAGTCCCGGAACTAGACTCTACGAGCAGTACTTC. Protein product: CASSPGTRLYEQYF.

The V and J genes are TRBV6-5 and TRBJ2-5, with no clear D. The CDR3 covers 16 residues. Germline values: CDR1 MNHEY, CDR2 SVGAGI. V lost 4 bases to trimming and J lost 0 bases, with 15 bases between them. CDR3 bases: TGTGCCAGCAGTTCGACGGGTTCACGGAACCAAGAGACCCAGTACTTC. It encodes CASSSTGSRNQETQYF.

The chain is built from TRBV6-5 and TRBJ2-7, with 11 bases identical to TRBD2. V shed 8 bases and J 7 bases; nucleotides not matched to a gene: 13. This CDR3 spans 15 amino acids. CDR1 and CDR2 (germline): MNHEY, SVGAGI. DNA for the CDR3: TGTGCCAGCCCTCCCAACGGCCGACTAGCGGGAGAGCAGTACTTC. As protein: CASPPNGRLAGEQYF.

There are a few counts of this clone. V and J are TRBV4-1 and TRBJ2-7; no clear D gene. Per germline, CDR1 MGHRA and CDR2 YSYEKL. There are 13 residues in the CDR3. The V end was cut by 1 base, the J end by 3 bases, with 7 bases between. This chain's CDR3 is CASSQAQFYEQYF. The CDR3 nucleotides read TGCGCCAGCAGCCAAGCCCAGTTCTACGAGCAGTACTTC.

The gene calls are TRBV6-1 and TRBJ1-5; no definite D call. The germline CDR1 and CDR2 sequences are MNHNS and SASEGT. The CDR3 spans 14 residues. V gave up 1 base and J gave up 9 bases, with 13 bases separating them. CDR3 nucleotide sequence: TGTGCCAGCAGTGAAGGACCAGGCCAAGGGCCCCAGCATTTT. Translation gives CASSEGPGQGPQHF.

The chain joins TRBV6-5 to TRBJ2-7; a weak D match, TRBD2 (6 bases). CDR3 size: 15 residues. Trimming took off 5 bases at V and 2 bases at J, with 16 bases between the two ends. The V gene's germline CDR1 is MNHEY and CDR2 SVGAGI. The CDR3 DNA follows: TGTGCCAGCAGTGGTCTCGGGAGTCCCCCCTACGAGCAGTACTTC. Its protein product is CASSGLGSPPYEQYF.

The chain recombines TRBV5-1 with TRBJ1-1; a weak D match, TRBD1 (5 bases). Germline V lookup: CDR1 SGHRS, CDR2 YFSETQ. The CDR3 runs 16 residues. V was trimmed by 7 bases and J by 1 base, leaving 20 bases between them. This CDR3 reads CASGSSPLGQNTEAFF. CDR3 in DNA: TGCGCCAGCGGCTCATCGCCCCTTGGACAGAACACTGAAGCTTTCTTT.

This clone came up once. The V gene is TRBV7-3, the J gene TRBJ2-1, with a tentative D call TRBD2 (6 bases). V lost 4 bases and J lost 5, with 21 bases in between. The CDR3 consists of 17 residues. Looked up from germline, CDR1 is SGHTA and CDR2 is FQGTGA. Here the CDR3 DNA reads TGTGCCAGCAGCTCGTATCCCCGTCAAGCGGGCAACAATGAGCAGTTCTTC. Translation gives CASSSYPRQAGNNEQFF.

The genes are TRBV5-8 and TRBJ2-7, with 8 bases lining up with TRBD2. The CDR3 covers 13 residues. Trimming cost V 3 bases and J 2 bases; bases outside gene matches: 1. Per the germline V gene, CDR1 is SGHTS and CDR2 is YDEGEE. The CDR3 DNA sequence: TGTGCCAGCAGCTCCGGGGGGGCCTACGAGCAGTACTTC. Amino acids: CASSSGGAYEQYF.